This TCR beta chain was captured by sequencing in a study of blood T cell repertoires in COVID-19. Study-level information: The United States, Italy and Spain supplied acute and convalescent COVID-19 samples. T cells, B-cell-depleted T cells, or PBMCs provided the cDNA or gDNA that served as material.

Germline lookup yields CDR1 SGHTA and CDR2 FQGNSA. This CDR3 is built from 16 residues. With 4 bases clipped from V and 4 bases from J, the junction kept 8 bases outside the gene matches. Original data processing: Estimates of nucleated cell counts were drawn from the amplification of reference gene primers. The protocol was immunoSEQ multiplex PCR, while the TCRdb copy is restricted to in-frame clones and leaves out a portion. The V and J calls and the clone size are those of that table, but D and trimming were determined from the DNA. The sample lists a few hundred thousand clones; roughly 80% were seen once.

Sequencing was performed on peripheral blood. The J gene is TRBJ2-7, the V gene TRBV7-2; 12 bases line up with TRBD2. This receptor was identified in a woman between 18 and 29 years old with acute or convalescent COVID-19. Here the CDR3 reads CASSSNLAGGYYEQYF. In nucleotides, the CDR3 is TGTGCCAGCAGCTCTAACCTAGCGGGAGGGTATTACGAGCAGTACTTC.